Below, 8 T cell receptor beta chains from the same sample are listed, as sequenced in a study of T cell repertoires in cytomegalovirus infection. TCRdb reprocessed the reads with MiXCR, giving one entry per CDR3 protein. Counted here are around 360,000 distinct CDR3 sequences, about 34% occurring once; the ten biggest clones make up approximately 12%. What these receptors recognize is not known. This specimen was cultured PBMCs, taken from culture after CMV antigen stimulation. These receptors were taken from a human donor in good health (CMV status not recorded). Some clones in this sample may be carry-over from other donors' samples.

The rearrangement links TRBV29-1 to TRBJ1-4; D gene ambiguous. Trimming took off 6 bases at V and 12 bases at J, with 23 bases between the two ends. The CDR3 spans 14 residues. The germline CDR1 and CDR2 sequences are SQVTM and ANQGSEA. CDR3 sequence reads: CSVTLTGQRRQLFF. The CDR3, as DNA: TGCAGCGTGACCCTAACCGGCCAACGACGGCAACTGTTTTTT.

This clonotype was recorded only once. The chain links TRBV27 to TRBJ1-2; 10 nucleotides line up with TRBD1. J gave up 3 bases and V 3 bases, and 4 bases lay outside the gene matches. Germline loops: CDR1 MNHEY, CDR2 SMNVEV (reference sequence). The CDR3 extends over 15 amino acids. CDR3 amino acids: CASSLEGTGDYGYTF. The CDR3 DNA reads as TGTGCCAGCAGTTTGGAGGGGACAGGGGACTATGGCTACACCTTC.

The V gene is TRBV11-3, the J gene TRBJ2-1; unclear D gene. This CDR3 has 16 amino acids. Trimming took 5 bases from V and 7 from J, leaving 21 bases between them. The germline CDR1 and CDR2 sequences are SGHNT and YENEEA. In DNA form, the CDR3 reads TGTGCCAGCAGCAATTATTTTCGCGGTCAAGGGAATGAGCAGTTCTTC. Encoded protein: CASSNYFRGQGNEQFF.

The chain is built from TRBV4-3 and TRBJ1-6; D remains ambiguous. The germline V gene has CDR1 LGHNA and CDR2 YSLEER. V was cut by 4 bases and J by 2 bases, with 12 bases left in between. CDR3 length: 16 residues. CDR3 bases: TGCGCCAGCAGCCCAGACCCCAGGACCTATAATTCACCCCTCCACTTT. This codes for CASSPDPRTYNSPLHF.

This clonotype has just one count. This sequence joins TRBV13 and TRBJ1-3; D is undetermined. Germline lookup yields CDR1 PRHDT and CDR2 FYEKMQ (reference sequence). The V gene lost 3 bases and the J gene lost 4 bases, with 13 bases spanning the gap. The CDR3 contains 15 residues. As DNA, the CDR3 is TGTGCCAGCAGCTTGACTAGAACGGCCGGAAACACCATATATTTT. Translating gives CASSLTRTAGNTIYF. The full variable domain, completed using reference TRBV13 and TRBJ1-3, is AAGVIQSPRHLIKEKRETATLKCYPIPRHDTVYWYQQGPGQDPQFLISFYEKMQSDKGSIPDRFSAQQFSDYHSELNMSSLELGDSALYFCASSLTRTAGNTIYFGEGSWLTVV.

A note on this clonotype: This may come from a read error, since a much larger clone is one base off. The chain combines TRBV7-2 with TRBJ2-3; D remains unclear. The V end was cut by 4 bases, the J end by 4 bases, with 15 bases between. Germline values: CDR1 SGHTA, CDR2 FQGNSA. The CDR3 sequence is 15 residues long. CDR3 in amino acids: CASSSVGWAADTQYF. CDR3 coding DNA: TGTGCCAGCAGCTCAGTCGGGTGGGCCGCAGATACGCAGTATTTT.

The chain combines TRBV4-2 with TRBJ2-2, with no clear D. The CDR3 loop spans 12 amino acids. The ends were cut back, 1 base at V and 5 bases at J, with 2 bases in the middle. CDR1 is LGHNA and CDR2 is YNFKEQ in the germline V gene. The CDR3 loop reads CASSQVTGELFF. Here the CDR3 DNA reads TGTGCCAGCAGCCAAGTGACCGGGGAGCTGTTTTTT.

This chain links TRBV7-9 with TRBJ2-7; no clear D. V gave up 7 bases and J gave up 2 bases, with 12 bases separating them. CDR3 length: 13 amino acids. Germline V lookup: CDR1 SEHNR, CDR2 FQNEAQ (reference sequence). The CDR3 region has the DNA TGTGCCAGCACCAGCCATCGGGCCTACGAGCAGTACTTC. It specifies CASTSHRAYEQYF. Based on the CDR3 plus reference TRBV7-9 and TRBJ2-7, the full variable domain is DTGVSQNPRHKITKRGQNVTFRCDPISEHNRLYWYRQTLGQGPEFLTYFQNEAQLEKSRLLSDRFSAERPKGSFSTLEIQRTEQGDSAMYLCASTSHRAYEQYFGPGTRLTVT.